The 25 T cell receptor beta chains given below trace back to one sample, sequenced in a study of blood T cell repertoires in COVID-19. Clones were sequenced by immunoSEQ multiplex PCR, and TCRdb holds only the in-frame ones, with some missing. Of more than 150,000 clones in the sample, about 95% were seen once. The sequenced sample was peripheral blood. Source of these receptors: a man younger than 40 with COVID-19, enrolled during active disease.

V is TRBV19 and J is TRBJ1-5, with 12 bases aligning to TRBD1. This CDR3 is 17 amino acids long. The V segment lost 4 bases and the J segment 6 bases; nucleotides outside the gene matches: 10. Germline CDR1 and CDR2: LNHDA and SQIVND (reference sequence). The CDR3 nucleotides are TGTGCCAGTAGTAGTGGGGACAGGGGGCTTTCAGGTCAGCCCCAGCATTTT. Protein: CASSSGDRGLSGQPQHF.

The V call is TRBV9, the J call TRBJ2-3, with 9 positions matching TRBD1. Losses at the gene ends were 3 bases for V and 5 bases for J; bases not matched to a gene: 7. Looked up from germline, CDR1 is SGDLS and CDR2 is YYNGEE. CDR3 length: 15 amino acids. CDR3: CASSGQGGFGDTQYF. Written as DNA, the CDR3 is TGTGCCAGCAGCGGACAGGGGGGTTTCGGAGATACGCAGTATTTT.

This CDR3 reads CASSLVGGRRAQPQHF. CDR3 in DNA: TGTGCCAGCAGCTTAGTAGGGGGCCGGAGGGCCCAGCCCCAGCATTTT. The chain recombines TRBV7-9 with TRBJ1-5; TRBD1 matches 7 bases. This CDR3 is 16 amino acids long. Germline CDR1 is SEHNR and CDR2 is FQNEAQ (reference sequence). The J segment lost 7 bases and the V segment lost 1 base, leaving 10 bases of the junction unmatched.

The rearrangement links TRBV4-2 to TRBJ1-5; no clear D gene. V lost 3 bases and J lost 0, with 24 bases in between. CDR3 length equals 20 residues. Germline V gives CDR1 LGHNA, CDR2 YNFKEQ. The CDR3 sequence is CASSHPPIYPRGYSNQPQHF. The CDR3 nucleotides are TGTGCCAGCAGCCATCCACCGATATACCCCCGGGGATATAGCAATCAGCCCCAGCATTTT.

The chain recombines TRBV5-1 with TRBJ1-4, with a tentative D call TRBD1 (6 bases). The CDR3 has 15 residues. Germline CDR1 SGHRS, CDR2 YFSETQ. Trimming left V 6 bases short and J 5 bases short, with 17 bases between. The CDR3 DNA follows: TGCGCCAGCAAACATAATACAGGGCAGAATGAAAAACTGTTTTTT. Protein product: CASKHNTGQNEKLFF.

The gene calls are TRBV7-2 and TRBJ2-1, with TRBD2 matching over 9 bases. The germline V gene encodes CDR1 SGHTA and CDR2 FQGNSA. The junction had 10 bases not matched to a gene; V was cut back by 5 bases and J by 8 bases. This CDR3 has 15 amino acids. The CDR3 nucleotides read TGTGCCAGCAGCAAGCCCGGGACTAGCATAGATGAGCAGTTCTTC. Its translation is CASSKPGTSIDEQFF.

In its sample, this clone was seen once. This rearrangement joins TRBV19 to TRBJ1-3; D call uncertain. The CDR3 loop spans 15 amino acids. CDR1 LNHDA and CDR2 SQIVND come from the germline V gene (reference sequence). The ends were cut back, 5 bases at V and 0 bases at J, with 11 bases in the middle. CDR3 nucleotides: TGTGCCAGTAGTGGGCAGGTCCTCTCTGGAAACACCATATATTTT. This codes for CASSGQVLSGNTIYF.

The chain is built from TRBV6-1 and TRBJ1-6; 9 positions match TRBD1. CDR1 MNHNS and CDR2 SASEGT come from the germline V gene. This CDR3 has 15 residues. After removal of 2 bases from V and 6 bases from J, the junction contained 2 bases not matched to a gene. The CDR3 here is CASSERDRVNSPLHF. As DNA, the CDR3 is TGTGCCAGCAGTGAAAGGGACAGGGTTAATTCACCCCTCCACTTT.

This chain joins TRBV6-5 and TRBJ2-7, with 10 nucleotides matching TRBD1. V dropped 7 bases and J dropped 6; count of bases not matched to a gene: 6. The CDR3 runs to 13 residues. CDR1 is MNHEY and CDR2 is SVGAGI in the germline V gene. The CDR3 is CASTRDRGSEQYF. CDR3 sequence (DNA): TGTGCCAGCACCCGGGACAGGGGCTCCGAGCAGTACTTC.

The rearrangement joins TRBV27 to TRBJ1-1; weak D call: TRBD1 (5 bases). V was shortened by 3 bases and J by 6 bases, with 11 bases between the two germline ends. In germline, CDR1 is MNHEY, CDR2 SMNVEV (reference sequence). The CDR3 contains 13 residues. The CDR3 DNA is TGTGCCAGCAGTTTCAGGGTCGACGCTGAAGCTTTCTTT. Translating it yields CASSFRVDAEAFF.

The rearrangement uses TRBV11-2 and TRBJ2-7, with D possibly being TRBD2 (6 bases). The CDR3 is 11 residues long. CDR1 SGHAT and CDR2 FQNNGV come from the germline V gene. Trimming left V 5 bases short and J 9 bases short, with 11 bases between. In DNA, the CDR3 is TGTGCCAGCAGCGGAGGGGATTGGCAGTACTTC. Protein: CASSGGDWQYF.

The genes are TRBV6-5 and TRBJ2-1; 9 positions match TRBD2. This CDR3 is built from 16 residues. CDR1 MNHEY and CDR2 SVGAGI come from the germline V gene. V lost 6 bases, J lost 8 bases, and 14 bases stayed unmatched. In DNA form, the CDR3 reads TGTGCCAGCAGCTACGGGCGTCTAGCGGGGAACTATGAGCAGTTCTTC. Translated: CASSYGRLAGNYEQFF.

The chain couples TRBV9 to TRBJ2-7, with 7 bases identical to TRBD1. V shed 0 bases, J shed 4 bases, and the junction held 7 bases outside the gene matches. The CDR3 contains 15 residues. Germline CDR1 SGDLS, CDR2 YYNGEE. The CDR3, as DNA: TGTGCCAGCAGCGTAGGAAGGGGGACAGAATACGAGCAGTACTTC. This gives the protein CASSVGRGTEYEQYF.

The rearrangement uses TRBV27 and TRBJ2-7, with 9 bases lining up with TRBD1. After removal of 5 bases from V and 2 bases from J, the junction contained 10 bases not matched to a gene. Germline CDR1 MNHEY, CDR2 SMNVEV (reference sequence). The CDR3 is 16 amino acids. This chain's CDR3 is CASSPSGQGRTYEQYF. The CDR3 DNA reads as TGTGCCAGCAGTCCGAGCGGACAGGGGAGGACCTACGAGCAGTACTTC.

The genes are TRBV5-1 and TRBJ1-1, with 8 positions matching TRBD1. V shed 7 bases and J 0 bases; nucleotides not matched to a gene: 11. The CDR3 contains 16 residues. From germline, CDR1 is SGHRS and CDR2 YFSETQ. CDR3 sequence reads: CASGQASGQVNTEAFF. The DNA of the CDR3 is TGCGCCAGCGGACAAGCCTCGGGACAGGTGAACACTGAAGCTTTCTTT.

V gene TRBV4-1 combines with J gene TRBJ1-1; D possibly corresponds to TRBD1 (5 bases). The CDR3 runs to 15 residues. CDR1 is MGHRA, CDR2 YSYEKL, per germline. V was pared by 4 bases and J by 3 bases, with 15 bases between. CDR3 region: CASSREWTTDTEAFF. CDR3 bases: TGCGCCAGCAGCCGAGAATGGACAACAGACACTGAAGCTTTCTTT.

The J gene is TRBJ1-1, the V gene TRBV19; D is possibly TRBD1 (6 bases). Germline V gene data show CDR1 as LNHDA and CDR2 as SQIVND (reference sequence). CDR3 length equals 13 residues. V dropped 5 bases and J dropped 4 bases, with 11 bases sitting between them. The CDR3 region is CASSPQGVTEAFF. The CDR3 nucleotides are TGTGCCAGTAGTCCACAGGGCGTCACTGAAGCTTTCTTT.

The genes are TRBV3-1 (or the pseudogene TRBV3-2) and TRBJ2-7; a weak D match, TRBD2 (5 bases). Trimming removed 2 bases from V and 3 bases from J, with 8 bases in between. The CDR3 contains 13 residues. Per the germline V gene, CDR1 is LGHDT and CDR2 is YNNKEL (reference sequence). CDR3 nucleotide sequence: TGTGCCAGCAGCCAAACGACTAACTACGAGCAGTACTTC. It codes for CASSQTTNYEQYF.

This chain uses TRBV29-1 with TRBJ1-3, with 7 nucleotides matching TRBD1. The CDR3 runs to 12 residues. Trimming at V came to 7 bases and at J to 0 bases, leaving 0 bases not matched to a gene. The V gene's germline CDR1 is SQVTM and CDR2 ANQGSEA. Here the CDR3 DNA reads TGCAGCGCAGGGGGCTCTGGAAACACCATATATTTT. It specifies CSAGGSGNTIYF.

V is TRBV10-2 and J is TRBJ1-2; 8 positions agree with TRBD1. The CDR3 has 13 residues. Germline trimming cut 7 bases from V and 4 bases from J; bases unmatched to any gene: 5. Germline CDR1 WSHSY, CDR2 SAAADI. For the CDR3, the DNA is TGCGCCAGCACCCCAGGGGGCCCCTATGGCTACACCTTC. Its protein product is CASTPGGPYGYTF.

This clone came up once. This chain connects TRBV6-5 to TRBJ1-6; perhaps TRBD1 as D (6 bases). Looked up from germline, CDR1 is MNHEY and CDR2 is SVGAGI. CDR3 length equals 16 residues. The ends were cut back, 0 bases at V and 7 bases at J, with 13 bases in the middle. CDR3 residues: CASSYSRGGPNSPLHF. CDR3 nucleotide sequence: TGTGCCAGCAGTTACTCGAGGGGGGGGCCCAATTCACCCCTCCACTTT.

The chain combines TRBV7-9 with TRBJ1-4; a weak D match, TRBD1 (6 bases). Germline CDR1 is SEHNR and CDR2 is FQNEAQ (reference sequence). This CDR3 contains 15 residues. V shed 3 bases and J shed 6 bases, with 14 bases lying between them. The CDR3 DNA reads TGTGCCAGCAGCTTCGGGGGGCCAGGCGATGAAAAACTGTTTTTT. Its protein is CASSFGGPGDEKLFF.

This chain uses TRBV15 with TRBJ2-1; 8 positions agree with TRBD2. The CDR3 is 15 residues long. CDR1 is LNHNV, CDR2 YYDKDF, per germline (reference sequence). The ends lost 5 bases at V and 8 bases at J; junction bases unmatched: 11. The CDR3 DNA is TGTGCCACCAGCTCCGGGACTAGGCTCGGGGATGAGCAGTTCTTC. Translating gives CATSSGTRLGDEQFF.

V gene TRBV10-3 combines with J gene TRBJ1-6; 9 nucleotides line up with TRBD1. CDR3 length equals 16 residues. Germline V gives CDR1 ENHRY, CDR2 SYGVKD. V lost 0 bases to trimming and J lost 8 bases; unmatched junction nucleotides: 5. The DNA of the CDR3 is TGTGCCATCAGTGAGTCGGACAGGGGTGGGGATTCACCCCTCCACTTT. Translated: CAISESDRGGDSPLHF.

The chain uses TRBV14 and TRBJ2-7; D might be TRBD2 (6 bases). The CDR3 length is 17 residues. CDR1 and CDR2 (germline): SGHDN, FVKESK. Trimming left V 5 bases short and J 5 bases short, with 25 bases between. The CDR3 protein is CASSVNLGTPGANEQYF. The CDR3, as DNA: TGTGCCAGCAGCGTAAACCTGGGGACTCCGGGAGCCAACGAGCAGTACTTC. Supplemented by reference TRBV14 and TRBJ2-7, the full variable domain reads EAGVTQFPSHSVIEKGQTVTLRCDPISGHDNLYWYRRVMGKEIKFLLHFVKESKQDESGMPNNRFLAERTGGTYSTLKVQPAELEDSGVYFCASSVNLGTPGANEQYFGPGTRLTVT.